The clone carrying this T cell receptor beta chain was detected a few times. The antigen remains unidentified. Amplification of TCR beta CDR3 regions used RNA as the template. First-round RT-PCR with HTBI primers amplified the TCR CDR3 region. TCRdb re-analysed the multiplex PCR reads in MiXCR, keeping a single row per CDR3 protein. This table has 800,000 or so distinct CDR3 sequences, approximately 40% appearing once. The CDR3 consists of 13 residues. V lost 6 bases to trimming and J lost 0 bases, with 6 bases between them. This sample was taken from a study of T cells in Graves' hyperthyroidism and ophthalmopathy. Points from the study as a whole: Ophthalmopathy was identified by the model a median around 5.9 months ahead of onset. In blood, most of the thyroid clonotypes expanded above 0.001 were also present.

The source material was blood. This sequence originates from a man between 18 and 29 years old with Graves' hyperthyroidism. This chain uses TRBV12-3 or TRBV12-4 with TRBJ1-5, with D uncertain. The CDR3 loop reads CASRIDSNQPQHF. Written as DNA, the CDR3 is TGTGCCAGCAGGATAGATAGCAATCAGCCCCAGCATTTT.